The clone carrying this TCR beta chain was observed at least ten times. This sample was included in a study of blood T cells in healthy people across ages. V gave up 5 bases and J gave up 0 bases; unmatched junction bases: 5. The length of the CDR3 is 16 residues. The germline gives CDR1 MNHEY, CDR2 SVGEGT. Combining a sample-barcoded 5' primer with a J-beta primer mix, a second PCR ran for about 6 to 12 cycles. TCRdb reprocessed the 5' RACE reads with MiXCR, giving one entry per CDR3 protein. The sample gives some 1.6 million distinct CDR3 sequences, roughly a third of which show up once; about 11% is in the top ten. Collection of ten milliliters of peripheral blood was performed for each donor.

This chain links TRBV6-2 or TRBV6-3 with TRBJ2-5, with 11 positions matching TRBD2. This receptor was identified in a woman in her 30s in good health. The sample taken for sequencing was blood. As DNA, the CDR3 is TGTGCCAGCAGTCCACCGGGACTAGCGGACCAAGAGACCCAGTACTTC. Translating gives CASSPPGLADQETQYF.